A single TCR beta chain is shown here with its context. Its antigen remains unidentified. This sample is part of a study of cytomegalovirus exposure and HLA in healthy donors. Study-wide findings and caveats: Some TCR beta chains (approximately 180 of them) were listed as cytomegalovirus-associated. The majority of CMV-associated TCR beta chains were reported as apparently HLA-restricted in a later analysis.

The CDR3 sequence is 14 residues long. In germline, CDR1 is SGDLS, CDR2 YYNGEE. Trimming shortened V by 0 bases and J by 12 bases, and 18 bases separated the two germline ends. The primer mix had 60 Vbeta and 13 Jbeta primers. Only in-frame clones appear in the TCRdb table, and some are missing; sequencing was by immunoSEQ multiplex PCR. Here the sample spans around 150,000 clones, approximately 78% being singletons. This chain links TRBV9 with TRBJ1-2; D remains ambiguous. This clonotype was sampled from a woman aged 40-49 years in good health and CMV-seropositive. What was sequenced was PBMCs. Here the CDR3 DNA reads TGTGCCAGCAGCGTAGAGGCCAAGCGGGTCCGTCACACCTTC. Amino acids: CASSVEAKRVRHTF. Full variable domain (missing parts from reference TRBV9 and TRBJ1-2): DSGVTQTPKHLITATGQRVTLRCSPRSGDLSVYWYQQSLDQGLQFLIQYYNGEERAKGNILERFSAQQFPDLHSELNLSSLELGDSALYFCASSVEAKRVRHTFGSGTRLTVV.